This TCR beta chain was identified during a study of blood T cells in healthy people across ages. For this clonotype: Its antigen is as yet unknown. A single base separates this from a much larger clone, so it may be a read error.

Study-wide results and caveats: The diversity estimates, figures obtained from one million T cells, were considered underestimates.

Next came a second PCR, run for about 7 to 12 cycles, which used a sample-barcoded 5' primer along with a J-beta primer mix. Each CDR3 protein is one row after TCRdb ran MiXCR on the 5' RACE reads. The sample records about 640,000 distinct CDR3 sequences, approximately 40% being singletons. Sequences were obtained from blood. The receptor comes from a man of 80 years or more in good health.

The CDR3 loop is CVSSLVVAHGDTQYF. The CDR3 nucleotides are TGTGTCAGCAGCTTAGTTGTAGCGCATGGAGATACGCAGTATTTT. The genes are TRBV7-2 and TRBJ2-3; TRBD2 might be the D (5 bases). Germline V gene data show CDR1 as SGHTA and CDR2 as FQGNSA. This CDR3 spans 15 amino acids.